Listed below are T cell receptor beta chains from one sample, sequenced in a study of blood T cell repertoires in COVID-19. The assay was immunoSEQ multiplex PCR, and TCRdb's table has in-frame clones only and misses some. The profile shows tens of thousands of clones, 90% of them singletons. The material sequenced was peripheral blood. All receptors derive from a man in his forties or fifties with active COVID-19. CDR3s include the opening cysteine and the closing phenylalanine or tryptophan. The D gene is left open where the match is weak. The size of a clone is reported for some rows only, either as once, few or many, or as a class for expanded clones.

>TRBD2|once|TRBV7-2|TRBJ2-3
CASGLAGTDTQYF
TGTGCCAGTGGACTAGCGGGCACAGATACGCAGTATTTT
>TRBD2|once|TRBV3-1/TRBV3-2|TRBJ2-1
CASSPSQLAGTFEQFF
TGTGCCAGCAGCCCCTCCCAACTAGCGGGGACTTTCGAGCAGTTCTTC
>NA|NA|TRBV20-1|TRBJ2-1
CSASIYNEQFF
TGCAGTGCGAGCATCTACAATGAGCAGTTCTTC
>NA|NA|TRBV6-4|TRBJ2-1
CASSAEMEGYNEQFF
TGTGCCAGCAGTGCGGAGATGGAGGGCTACAATGAGCAGTTCTTC
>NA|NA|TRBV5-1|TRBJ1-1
CASSLEDRRNTEAFF
TGCGCCAGCAGCTTGGAAGACAGGAGGAACACTGAAGCTTTCTTT
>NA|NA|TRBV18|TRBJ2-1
CASSLAALYNEQFF
TGTGCCAGCTCCCTGGCGGCCTTGTACAATGAGCAGTTCTTC
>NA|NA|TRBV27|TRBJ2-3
CASSFPLGDTQYF
TGTGCCAGCAGTTTCCCTCTCGGTGATACGCAGTATTTT
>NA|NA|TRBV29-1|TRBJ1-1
CSVVVREGTEAFF
TGCAGCGTTGTGGTCAGGGAGGGCACTGAAGCTTTCTTT
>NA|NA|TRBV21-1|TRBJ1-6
CASSPRPWRGDRNNSPLHF
TGTGCCAGCAGCCCTCGCCCCTGGAGGGGCGATCGGAATAATTCACCCCTCCACTTT
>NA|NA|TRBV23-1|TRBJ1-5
CASSQSAGQWYSSNQPQHF
TGCGCCAGCAGTCAATCGGCAGGGCAGTGGTACTCTAGCAATCAGCCCCAGCATTTT
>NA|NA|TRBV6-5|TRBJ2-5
CASTPGGPGETQYF
TGTGCCAGCACTCCCGGGGGGCCGGGGGAGACCCAGTACTTC
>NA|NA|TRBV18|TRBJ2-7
CASSLQGRDSYEQYF
TGTGCCAGCTCACTCCAGGGGAGGGATTCCTACGAGCAGTACTTC
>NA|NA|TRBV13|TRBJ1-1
CASSPANRNTEAFF
TGTGCCAGCAGCCCCGCTAACCGGAACACTGAAGCTTTCTTT
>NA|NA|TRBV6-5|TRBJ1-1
CASYRVITEAFF
TGTGCCAGCTACAGGGTGATCACTGAAGCTTTCTTT
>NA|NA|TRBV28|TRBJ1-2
CASSLRPSGRYGYTF
TGTGCCAGCAGTTTACGGCCCTCTGGGCGCTATGGCTACACCTTC
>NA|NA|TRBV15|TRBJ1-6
CATSEPQITLFSPLHF
TGTGCCACCAGCGAACCACAGATAACACTTTTCTCACCCCTCCACTTT
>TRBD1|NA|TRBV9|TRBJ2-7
CASSAQTGGGEQYF
TGTGCCAGCAGCGCCCAGACAGGGGGTGGTGAGCAGTACTTC
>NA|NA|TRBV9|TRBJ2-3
CASSVVETDTQYF
TGTGCCAGCAGCGTAGTTGAGACAGATACGCAGTATTTT
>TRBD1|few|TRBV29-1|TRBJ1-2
CSVDRTGYGYTF
TGCAGCGTGGATCGGACAGGGTATGGCTACACCTTC
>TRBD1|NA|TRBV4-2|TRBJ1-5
CASSQARGSNQPQHF
TGTGCCAGCAGCCAAGCCAGGGGGAGCAATCAGCCCCAGCATTTT
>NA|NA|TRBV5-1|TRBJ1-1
CASSHWSSGMNTEAFF
TGCGCCAGCAGCCATTGGTCATCGGGAATGAACACTGAAGCTTTCTTT
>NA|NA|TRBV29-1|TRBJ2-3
CSVGSSTDTQYF
TGCAGCGTCGGGTCCAGCACAGATACGCAGTATTTT
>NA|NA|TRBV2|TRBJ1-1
CASRMGLNTEAFF
TGTGCCAGCAGGATGGGGCTGAACACTGAAGCTTTCTTT
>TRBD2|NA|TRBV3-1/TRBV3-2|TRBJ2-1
CASPTIGTSGPWMEQFF
TGTGCCAGCCCAACAATTGGGACTAGCGGGCCCTGGATGGAGCAGTTCTTC
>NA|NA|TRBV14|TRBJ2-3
CASSLQNRLDTQYF
TGTGCCAGCAGCCTGCAAAATCGGTTAGATACGCAGTATTTT
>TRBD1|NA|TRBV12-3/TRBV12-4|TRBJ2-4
CASRLGQKNIQYF
TGTGCCAGCAGGTTGGGACAGAAAAACATTCAGTACTTC
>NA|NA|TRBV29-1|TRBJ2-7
CSVEFGTGTEYF
NA
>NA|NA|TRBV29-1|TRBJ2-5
CSVDDIMRETQYF
TGCAGCGTGGATGACATAATGAGAGAGACCCAGTACTTC
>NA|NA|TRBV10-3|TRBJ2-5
CAIQRQGDETQYF
TGTGCCATCCAGAGGCAGGGCGATGAGACCCAGTACTTC
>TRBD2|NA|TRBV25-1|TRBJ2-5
CASINSGGKETQYF
TGTGCCAGTATTAATAGCGGGGGAAAAGAGACCCAGTACTTC
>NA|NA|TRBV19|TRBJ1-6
CASSIEHISYNSPLHF
TGTGCCAGTAGTATAGAACATATCTCCTATAATTCACCCCTCCACTTT
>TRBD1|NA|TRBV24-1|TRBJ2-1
CATSEGQGAVQFF
TGTGCCACCAGTGAAGGGCAGGGGGCGGTGCAGTTCTTC
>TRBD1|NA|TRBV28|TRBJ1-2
CASSLGGITNYGYTF
TGTGCCAGCAGTCTAGGGGGCATCACTAACTATGGCTACACCTTC
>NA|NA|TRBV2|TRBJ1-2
CACATGNYGYTF
TGTGCCTGCGCGACAGGAAACTATGGCTACACCTTC
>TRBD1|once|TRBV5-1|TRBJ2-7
CASSKDRDREQYF
TGCGCCAGCAGTAAAGACAGGGACCGCGAGCAGTACTTC
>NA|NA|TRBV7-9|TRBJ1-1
CASSLDQGFTEAFF
TGTGCCAGCAGCTTAGATCAGGGGTTCACTGAAGCTTTCTTT
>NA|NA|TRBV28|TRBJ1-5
CASSTLPSSLPQHF
TGTGCCAGCAGTACCTTACCGAGTTCCTTGCCCCAGCATTTT
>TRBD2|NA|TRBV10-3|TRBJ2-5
CAISGGAETQYF
TGTGCCATCAGCGGGGGGGCGGAGACCCAGTACTTC
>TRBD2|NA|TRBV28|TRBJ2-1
CASSSPGLAGGDNEQFF
TGTGCCAGCAGTTCCCCCGGACTAGCGGGGGGGGATAATGAGCAGTTCTTC
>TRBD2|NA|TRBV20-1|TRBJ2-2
CSASRLAGTGELFF
TGCAGTGCTAGTAGGCTAGCGGGGACCGGGGAGCTGTTTTTT
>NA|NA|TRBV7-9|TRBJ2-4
CASSHSGGVNIQYF
TGTGCCAGCAGTCATTCGGGGGGCGTAAACATTCAGTACTTC
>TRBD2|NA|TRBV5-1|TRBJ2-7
CASSWKGGLDYEQYF
TGCGCCAGCAGCTGGAAGGGAGGGCTAGACTACGAGCAGTACTTC
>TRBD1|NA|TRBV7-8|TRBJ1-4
CASSLDFRGRFPKPELFF
TGTGCCAGCAGCTTGGATTTTAGGGGGCGCTTTCCTAAGCCGGAACTGTTTTTT
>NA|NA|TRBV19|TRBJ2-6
CASQDGAGANVLTF
TGTGCCAGTCAGGACGGGGCTGGGGCCAACGTCCTGACTTTC
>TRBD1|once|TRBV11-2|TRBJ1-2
CASSLDRGGYTF
TGTGCCAGCAGCCTGGACAGGGGAGGCTACACCTTC
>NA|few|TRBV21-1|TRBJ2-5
CASSSRGTVQETQYF
TGTGCCAGCAGCAGCAGGGGGACAGTGCAAGAGACCCAGTACTTC
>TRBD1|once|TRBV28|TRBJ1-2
CASSHSTDRGLSGYTF
TGTGCCAGCAGCCACTCCACGGACAGGGGGCTATCTGGCTACACCTTC